This T cell receptor (beta chain) came from a study of CD8 T cells in ankylosing spondylitis. Study-level results: Seemingly distinctive of ankylosing spondylitis blood was a TCR beta motif formed by eight highly homologous variants.

The V gene lost 3 bases and the J gene lost 2 bases, with 7 bases spanning the gap. CDR3 length equals 13 residues. At least ten counts were recorded for this clonotype. Its target is unknown. As the method for making TCR beta libraries, quantitative 5'-RACE with molecular barcodes was used. One entry per CDR3 protein results from TCRdb running MiXCR on the 5' RACE reads. The sample gives some 840,000 distinct CDR3 sequences, around 11% of which show up once; 0.51% is in the top ten. The chain carries TRBV12-3 or TRBV12-4 and TRBJ1-1; D gene unclear. The receptor was isolated from a male donor with ankylosing spondylitis. Sample: blood, either unsorted or a sorted T cell fraction (not recorded which). Here the CDR3 DNA reads TGTGCCAGCAGTTTTCTGCCTAACACTGAAGCTTTCTTT. Its protein is CASSFLPNTEAFF.